What follows are 4 T cell receptor beta chains derived from one specimen sequenced in a study of T cells in Graves' hyperthyroidism and ophthalmopathy. Amplified TCR beta CDR3 regions derived from RNA transcripts. TCR CDR3 regions were first amplified by RT-PCR with HTBI primers. TCRdb reprocessed the multiplex PCR reads with MiXCR, giving one entry per CDR3 protein. This sample has approximately 400,000 distinct CDR3 sequences, with roughly 14% found just once. Sequencing was carried out using blood. The receptors were gathered from a woman aged 18 to 35 with Graves' hyperthyroidism.

The chain has TRBV12-3 or TRBV12-4 and TRBJ1-6; D is ambiguous. V lost 2 bases, J lost 6 bases, and 11 bases lay in between. The CDR3 has 15 amino acids. The CDR3 here is CASSLRQHLNSPLHF. CDR3 bases: TGTGCCAGCAGTTTACGGCAGCACCTTAATTCACCCCTCCACTTT.

This clonotype has a count of ten or more. The chain employs TRBV10-2 and TRBJ1-6; D ambiguous. This CDR3 is built from 16 residues. Trimming took off 2 bases at V and 8 bases at J, with 16 bases between the two ends. CDR1 is WSHSY, CDR2 SAAADI, per germline. The CDR3 is CASSEGLGVGDSPLHF. In nucleotides, the CDR3 is TGCGCCAGCAGTGAGGGGTTGGGAGTTGGAGATTCACCCCTCCACTTT.

The rearrangement uses TRBV20-1 and TRBJ2-3; unclear D gene. Germline CDR1 and CDR2: DFQATT and SNEGSKA (reference sequence). V shed 3 bases and J shed 0 bases, with 10 bases lying between them. This CDR3 spans 14 amino acids. Here the CDR3 DNA reads TGCAGTGCTAGGAGAGTCGGTAGCACAGATACGCAGTATTTT. Protein sequence: CSARRVGSTDTQYF.

This chain connects TRBV6-4 to TRBJ2-4; no clear D gene. Germline-derived CDR1 and CDR2 are MRHNA and SNTAGT. CDR3 length: 15 amino acids. V dropped 6 bases and J dropped 2 bases, with 14 bases sitting between them. CDR3 loop: CASRPEPNSKNIQYF. The CDR3 bases are TGTGCCAGCAGACCAGAACCCAATTCCAAAAACATTCAGTACTTC.